This section outlines one T cell receptor beta chain sequence together with its context. This sample is drawn from a study of blood T cell repertoires in COVID-19. The overall study: T cells, B-cell-depleted T cells, or PBMCs provided the cDNA or gDNA that served as material.

The germline V gene encodes CDR1 MNHEY and CDR2 SVGAGI. V lost 5 bases to trimming and J lost 3 bases; unmatched junction nucleotides: 9. The CDR3 length is 15 residues. Adults between about 18 and 95 years of age took part from 24 US areas. Membership in each cohort depended on participant-reported clinical history. The authors' processing: Reference gene primer amplification gave nucleated cell count estimates. This table comes from immunoSEQ multiplex PCR, and its TCRdb copy is limited to in-frame clones, with some not included. Clone size and the V and J calls come from that table; the DNA yielded D and trimming. The sample contains 350,000 to 550,000 clones, around 90% of which appear only once.

The chain is built from TRBV6-5 and TRBJ1-2, with 7 bases fitting TRBD1. This TCR was sampled from a woman younger than 30 with acute COVID-19. The source material was PBMCs or T cells enriched from blood (not recorded which). The CDR3 protein is CASSRGQELHYGYTF. The CDR3, as DNA: TGTGCCAGCAGTCGCGGACAGGAGCTCCACTATGGCTACACCTTC.